This T cell receptor beta chain was documented in a study of shared clonotypes between healthy human individuals. Healthy HIV-negative adults with no recent acute infections or vaccinations were recruited as donors. The study used some 100 million PBMCs per unsorted sample for genomic DNA. Unsorted PBMC replicate PCRs drew on roughly 300 ng DNA, representing approximately 30,000 T cell genomes. Libraries were prepared by immunoSEQ multiplex PCR; TCRdb keeps only in-frame clonotypes and omits some of them. Among hundreds of thousands of clones listed, roughly 79% were seen once. CDR3 length: 16 amino acids. The V end lost 1 base, the J end lost 1 base, and 14 bases lay between the germline ends. CDR1 MGHRA and CDR2 YSYEKL come from the germline V gene.

The V gene is TRBV4-1, the J gene TRBJ2-7; D is possibly TRBD1 or TRBD2 (5 bases each). The sequence derives from a woman in her forties in good health. Some clones in this sample may be carry-over from other donors' samples. The material sequenced was PBMCs. Here the CDR3 reads CASSQGGRDGSYEQYF. Written as DNA, the CDR3 is TGCGCCAGCAGCCAAGGGGGCCGGGACGGATCCTACGAGCAGTACTTC.